This TCR beta chain comes out of a study of shared clonotypes between healthy human individuals. This clone appeared a single time. CDR3 size: 15 residues. J lost 5 bases, V lost 5 bases, and 6 bases had no gene match. Germline V CDR1 and CDR2: LNHDA, SQIVND (reference sequence). The study ran the assay at deep level. Measured with immunoSEQ multiplex PCR; TCRdb has only the in-frame clones, and not every one. The sample holds 950,000 to 1,300,000 clones; roughly 75% are singletons and the top ten take around 1.5%. The clonotype was recovered from a man in his late teens or twenties in good health. The V and J genes are TRBV19 and TRBJ2-1, with 10 bases fitting TRBD1. The specimen was memory CD4+ T cells sorted from blood. Stated subset: CD45RA-negative fraction. This CDR3 reads CASSAPGQGHNEQFF. For the CDR3, the DNA is TGTGCCAGTAGTGCCCCGGGACAGGGGCACAATGAGCAGTTCTTC.